Listed here is a single TCR beta chain. Germline loops: CDR1 LGHDT, CDR2 YNNKEL (reference sequence). V shed 7 bases and J shed 2 bases, with 11 bases lying between them. This CDR3 is built from 13 residues. These data are taken from a study of blood T cell repertoires in COVID-19. Looking at the study overall: PBMCs, B-cell-depleted T cells, or T cells provided the cDNA or gDNA that made up the material.

In the original workflow: Reference gene primer amplification gave estimated nucleated cell counts. Measured with immunoSEQ multiplex PCR; TCRdb has only the in-frame clones, and not every one. The V and J calls and clone size come from that table; D and trimming were worked out from the DNA. The data hold approximately 400,000 clones, with over 65% observed a single time. The chain joins TRBV3-1 (or the pseudogene TRBV3-2) to TRBJ1-1; D not resolved. Specimen: peripheral blood. The origin of this receptor is a human donor with acute or convalescent COVID-19. The donor label of this sample is uncertain. In nucleotides, the CDR3 is TGTGCCAGCAACTCGGGATTTAACACTGAAGCTTTCTTT. Amino acid sequence: CASNSGFNTEAFF.